This T cell receptor (beta chain) appears in the sequencing data of a study of cytomegalovirus exposure and HLA in healthy donors. Regarding this clone: Its antigen remains unidentified.

Overall study findings and caveats: Excluded were some V segments that proved indistinguishable, including TRBV6-2 and TRBV6-3.

Trimming shortened V by 5 bases and J by 3 bases, and 10 bases separated the two germline ends. CDR1 is PRHDT, CDR2 FYEKMQ, per germline (reference sequence). The CDR3 covers 13 residues. The PCR contained 60 Vbeta and 13 Jbeta primers. How the authors handled the data: Unique TCR beta chains totaled about 78 million in a later count, with around 12 million of them shared. Method: immunoSEQ multiplex PCR; TCRdb's copy keeps in-frame clones and lacks some. For V, J and clone size, that table is used; D and trimming come from the DNA. Found here are roughly 120,000 clones; the top ten clones hold less than 4.5%.

This chain links TRBV13 with TRBJ1-1; D is undetermined. This clonotype originated in a man younger than 35 in good health and CMV-seronegative. The specimen sequenced was PBMCs. The CDR3 here is CASSPRGDTEAFF. CDR3 nucleotides: TGTGCCAGCAGCCCCCGCGGGGACACTGAAGCTTTCTTT.